This T cell receptor (beta chain) came from a study of cytomegalovirus exposure and HLA in healthy donors. Clones were read by immunoSEQ multiplex PCR, and TCRdb kept only the in-frame ones, dropping some. The sample has under 85,000 clones, about 91% seen once; the top ten hold 5.3%. Findings of the study overall: Reports described diagnosis of cytomegalovirus status by the classifier as highly specific and sensitive. According to a subsequent analysis, TCR clusters from the first cohort were inclined to appear together in the roughly 120 validation repertoires. Most TCR sequences were uncommon, yet certain public TCRs appeared in many donors.

Comments on this clone: Its matching antigen is unknown.

The sample taken for sequencing was PBMCs. The TCR was taken from a man younger than 35 in good health and CMV-seropositive.

The CDR3 coding sequence is TGCGCCAGTCCTTGGGCGGGACAGGGTTTCTCTGGGGCCAACGTCCTGACTTTC. Translation: CASPWAGQGFSGANVLTF. The chain couples TRBV5-1 to TRBJ2-6; 9 bases are a match to TRBD1. This CDR3 has 18 amino acids. Germline CDR1 reads SGHRS; CDR2 reads YFSETQ. V gave up 8 bases and J gave up 0 bases; unmatched junction bases: 12.